Detailed here is one T cell receptor beta chain. Antigen specificity is unknown. This specimen comes from a study of T cell repertoires in cytomegalovirus infection. Across the study: It was recently identified HLA-C-restricted and well-studied HLA-B-restricted CMV epitopes that the study used. Indicated by public TCR beta signatures were CMV infection and matching HLA type.

Findings of the study overall: There were HLA-C-restricted CMV-specific TCR beta clonotypes dominating the ex vivo response. Identification of carriers of CMV plus the relevant HLA was performed using cumulative public TCR beta family frequency.

TCRdb itself ran the reads through MiXCR, one entry per CDR3 protein. The data show some 940,000 distinct CDR3 sequences, roughly 30% seen once. Per the germline V gene, CDR1 is MNHEY and CDR2 is SVGEGT. The CDR3 runs to 14 residues. With 8 bases removed from V and 7 bases from J, the gap between germline ends came to 20 bases. The input for sequencing was cultured CD8+ T cells from PBMCs, taken from culture after CMV antigen stimulation. The gene calls are TRBV6-2 or TRBV6-3 and TRBJ1-1, with no clear D. The receptor was isolated from a human donor in good health (CMV status not recorded). Some clones in this sample may be carry-over from other donors' samples. CDR3 nucleotide sequence: TGTGCCAGCGCAATGTCACCGATTTTGGGTGAAGCTTTCTTT. Translated: CASAMSPILGEAFF.